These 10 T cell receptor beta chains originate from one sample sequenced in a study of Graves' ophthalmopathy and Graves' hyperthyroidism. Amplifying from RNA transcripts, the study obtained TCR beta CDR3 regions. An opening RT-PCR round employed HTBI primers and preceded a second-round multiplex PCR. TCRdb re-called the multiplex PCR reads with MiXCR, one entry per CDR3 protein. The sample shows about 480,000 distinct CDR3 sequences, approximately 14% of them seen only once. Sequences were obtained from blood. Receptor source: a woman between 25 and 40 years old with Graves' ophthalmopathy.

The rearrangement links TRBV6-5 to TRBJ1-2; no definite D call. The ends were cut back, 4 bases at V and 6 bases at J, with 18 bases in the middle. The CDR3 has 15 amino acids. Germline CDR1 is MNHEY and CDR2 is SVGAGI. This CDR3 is CASSLALTFGDGYTF. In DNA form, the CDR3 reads TGTGCCAGCAGTTTAGCCCTCACATTTGGGGATGGCTACACCTTC.

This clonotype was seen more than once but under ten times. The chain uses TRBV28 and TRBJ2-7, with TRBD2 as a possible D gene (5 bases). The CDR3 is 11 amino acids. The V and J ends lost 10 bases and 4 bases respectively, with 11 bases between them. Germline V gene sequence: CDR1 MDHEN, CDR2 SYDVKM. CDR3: CATEGAYEQYF. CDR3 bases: TGTGCCACCGAGGGAGCATACGAGCAGTACTTC. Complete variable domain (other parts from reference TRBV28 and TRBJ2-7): DVKVTQSSRYLVKRTGEKVFLECVQDMDHENMFWYRQDPGLGLRLIYFSYDVKMKEKGDIPEGYSVSREKKERFSLILESASTNQTSMYLCATEGAYEQYFGPGTRLTVT.

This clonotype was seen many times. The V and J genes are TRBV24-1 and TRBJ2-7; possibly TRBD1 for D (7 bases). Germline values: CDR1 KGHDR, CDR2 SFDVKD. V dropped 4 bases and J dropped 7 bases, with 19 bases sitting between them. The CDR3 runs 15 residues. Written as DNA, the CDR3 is TGTGCCACCAGTGACGCGGGACAGACAACGGGAGAGCAGTACTTC. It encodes CATSDAGQTTGEQYF.

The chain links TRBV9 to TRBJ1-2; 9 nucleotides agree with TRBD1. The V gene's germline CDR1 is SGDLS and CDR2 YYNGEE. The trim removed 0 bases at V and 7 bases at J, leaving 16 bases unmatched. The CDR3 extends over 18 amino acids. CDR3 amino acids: CASSVETTGTGRTLGYTF. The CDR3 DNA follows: TGTGCCAGCAGCGTAGAAACAACCGGGACAGGGAGGACTCTTGGCTACACCTTC.

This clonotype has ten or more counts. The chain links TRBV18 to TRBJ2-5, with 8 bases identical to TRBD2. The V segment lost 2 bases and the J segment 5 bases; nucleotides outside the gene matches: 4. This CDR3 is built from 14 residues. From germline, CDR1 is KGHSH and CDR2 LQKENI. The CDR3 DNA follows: TGTGCCAGCTCACCAGGGACTAGGAGGGAGACCCAGTACTTC. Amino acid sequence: CASSPGTRRETQYF. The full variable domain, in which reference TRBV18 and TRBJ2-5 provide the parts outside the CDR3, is NAGVMQNPRHLVRRRGQEARLRCSPMKGHSHVYWYRQLPEEGLKFMVYLQKENIIDESGMPKERFSAEFPKEGPSILRIQQVVRGDSAAYFCASSPGTRRETQYFGPGTRLLVL.

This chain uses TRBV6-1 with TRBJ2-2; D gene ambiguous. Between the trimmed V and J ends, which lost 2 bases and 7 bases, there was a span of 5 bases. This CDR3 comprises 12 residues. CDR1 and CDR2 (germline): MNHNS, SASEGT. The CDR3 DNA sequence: TGTGCCAGCAGTGAATCCTACGGGGAGCTGTTTTTT. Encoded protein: CASSESYGELFF.

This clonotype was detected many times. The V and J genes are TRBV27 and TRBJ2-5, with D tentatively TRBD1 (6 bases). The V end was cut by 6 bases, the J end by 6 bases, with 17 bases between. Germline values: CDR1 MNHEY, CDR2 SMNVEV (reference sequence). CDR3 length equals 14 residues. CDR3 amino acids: CASRKTGSRKTQYF. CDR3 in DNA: TGTGCCAGCAGAAAAACAGGGTCTAGGAAGACCCAGTACTTC.

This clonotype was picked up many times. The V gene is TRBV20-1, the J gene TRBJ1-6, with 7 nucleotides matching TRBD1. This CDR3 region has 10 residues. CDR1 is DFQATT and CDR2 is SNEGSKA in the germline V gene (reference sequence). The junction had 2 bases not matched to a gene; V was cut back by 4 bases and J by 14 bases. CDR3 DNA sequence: TGCAGTGCTAACACAGGGGCCCTCCACTTT. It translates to CSANTGALHF.

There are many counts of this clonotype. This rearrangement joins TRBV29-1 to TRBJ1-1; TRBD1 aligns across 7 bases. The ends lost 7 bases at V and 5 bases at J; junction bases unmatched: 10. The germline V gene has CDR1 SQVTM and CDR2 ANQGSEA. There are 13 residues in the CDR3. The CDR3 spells CSGRSRGRTEAFF. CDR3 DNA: TGCAGCGGTCGGAGCAGGGGGAGGACTGAAGCTTTCTTT.

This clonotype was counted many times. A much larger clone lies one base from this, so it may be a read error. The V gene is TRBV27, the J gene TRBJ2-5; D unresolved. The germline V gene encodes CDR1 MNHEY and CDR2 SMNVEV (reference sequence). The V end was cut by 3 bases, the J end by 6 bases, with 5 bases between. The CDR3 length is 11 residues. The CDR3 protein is CASSFGQTQYF. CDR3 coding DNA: TGTGCCAGCAGTTTCGGACAGACCCAGTACTTC.